This T cell receptor beta chain appears in the sequencing data of a study of beta chain features in type 1 diabetes. Study results and limitations: There was a moderate but significant shortening of TCRB CDR3s in all four CD4+ subsets of Type 1 diabetes patients.

The authors reverse transcribed all of the isolated RNA, so sequencing captured expressed TCRB transcripts. For naive, central memory and regulatory T cell samples, reads averaged roughly 3.6 million. Data came from immunoSEQ multiplex PCR; TCRdb stores just in-frame clones and leaves some out. The repertoire holds 150,000 to 200,000 clones, with about 9% as singletons. A few counts support this clone. What it recognizes is unknown. Sequenced: central memory CD4+ T cells from blood. The source of this sequence is a woman aged 30 to 39 with type 1 diabetes.

The chain's CDR3 is CASSLGLADGELFF. CDR3 coding DNA: TGCGCCAGCAGCTTGGGACTAGCGGACGGGGAGCTGTTTTTT. This chain connects TRBV5-1 to TRBJ2-2, with 9 bases aligning to TRBD2. CDR3 length: 14 amino acids. Looked up from germline, CDR1 is SGHRS and CDR2 is YFSETQ. The V and J ends lost 0 bases and 7 bases, in that order; junction bases with no gene match: 1.